The 25 T cell receptor beta chains below were found in one sample sequenced in a study of cytomegalovirus exposure and HLA in healthy donors. Primers included in the PCR were 60 Vbeta and 13 Jbeta primers. The method was immunoSEQ multiplex PCR; TCRdb's version includes in-frame clones alone and lacks a portion of them. The data show roughly 190,000 clones, with 74% seen just once and less than 4% held by the top ten. The sequenced material came from PBMCs. All receptors come from a woman in her 30s in good health and CMV-seropositive.

The chain uses TRBV15 and TRBJ1-4; 9 bases are shared with TRBD1. Trimming removed 8 bases from V and 5 bases from J; junction bases left unmatched: 3. The CDR3 totals 13 residues. CDR1 and CDR2 (germline): LNHNV, YYDKDF (reference sequence). The CDR3: CATRDRVNEKLFF. DNA of the CDR3: TGTGCCACCCGGGACAGGGTGAATGAAAAACTGTTTTTT.

V and J are TRBV27 and TRBJ1-2, with D possibly TRBD1 on 6 matching bases. V lost 5 bases to trimming and J lost 7 bases, with 17 bases between them. Germline V gene sequence: CDR1 MNHEY, CDR2 SMNVEV (reference sequence). The CDR3 consists of 14 residues. The CDR3 region is CASSSAGASGGYTF. CDR3 nucleotide sequence: TGTGCCAGCAGTAGCGCAGGGGCCAGCGGTGGCTACACCTTC.

The J gene is TRBJ1-2, the V gene TRBV27, with D uncertain. The CDR3 consists of 11 residues. V was shortened by 4 bases and J by 5 bases, with 5 bases between the two germline ends. CDR1 and CDR2 (germline): MNHEY, SMNVEV (reference sequence). CDR3: CASSSGYGYTF. CDR3 nucleotide sequence: TGTGCCAGCAGTTCAGGTTATGGCTACACCTTC.

The chain joins TRBV10-3 to TRBJ2-3; 11 nucleotides line up with TRBD2. Losses at the gene ends were 2 bases for V and 4 bases for J; bases not matched to a gene: 11. Looked up from germline, CDR1 is ENHRY and CDR2 is SYGVKD. The CDR3 loop spans 18 amino acids. The chain's CDR3 is CAISERGGLAALPDTQYF. The CDR3 DNA reads as TGTGCCATCAGTGAGCGGGGGGGACTAGCGGCCCTCCCAGATACGCAGTATTTT.

In this sample, this clone turned up a few times. V usage is TRBV7-9 and J usage is TRBJ2-5, with 7 bases lining up with TRBD1. Per germline, CDR1 SEHNR and CDR2 FQNEAQ (reference sequence). The V segment lost 6 bases and the J segment 5 bases; nucleotides outside the gene matches: 9. The CDR3 spans 14 residues. CDR3 region: CASSLSDRTETQYF. The CDR3 DNA is TGTGCCAGCAGTTTATCGGACAGGACGGAGACCCAGTACTTC. Full variable domain (rest looked up from reference TRBV7-9 and TRBJ2-5): DTGVSQNPRHKITKRGQNVTFRCDPISEHNRLYWYRQTLGQGPEFLTYFQNEAQLEKSRLLSDRFSAERPKGSFSTLEIQRTEQGDSAMYLCASSLSDRTETQYFGPGTRLLVL.

The chain combines TRBV5-1 with TRBJ1-2, with a possible D match to TRBD1 (6 bases). CDR1 SGHRS and CDR2 YFSETQ come from the germline V gene. With 3 bases removed from V and 6 bases from J, the gap between germline ends came to 15 bases. This CDR3 is built from 14 residues. DNA of the CDR3: TGCGCCAGCAGCTCTATCGGGACACGGGATGGCTACACCTTC. Translating it yields CASSSIGTRDGYTF.

The rearrangement joins TRBV6-5 to TRBJ1-2, with 8 bases lining up with TRBD1. In germline, CDR1 is MNHEY, CDR2 SVGAGI. The CDR3 covers 15 residues. V lost 2 bases and J lost 7; bases outside the gene matches: 9. The CDR3 spells CASSYLDRVGGGYTF. CDR3 sequence (DNA): TGTGCCAGCAGTTACCTGGACAGGGTAGGCGGTGGCTACACCTTC.

This clone appeared once. The chain uses TRBV5-6 and TRBJ1-5; TRBD1 is a possible D gene (5 bases). The CDR3 extends over 15 amino acids. Per germline, CDR1 SGHDT and CDR2 YYEEEE. V lost 4 bases and J lost 3, with 14 bases in between. CDR3 DNA: TGTGCCAGCAGCAACGAAGGGGTACCCAATCAGCCCCAGCATTTT. It codes for CASSNEGVPNQPQHF.

The genes are TRBV4-2 and TRBJ1-2; 7 bases are shared with TRBD1. Trimming cost V 6 bases and J 4 bases; bases outside gene matches: 5. Germline V gene lookup returns CDR1 LGHNA and CDR2 YNFKEQ. This CDR3 is built from 13 residues. The chain's CDR3 is CASRPTGVYGYTF. CDR3 nucleotide sequence: TGTGCCAGCAGGCCCACAGGGGTCTATGGCTACACCTTC.

In its sample, this clone was seen a few times. The chain carries TRBV11-1 and TRBJ1-1; D might be TRBD1 (5 bases). CDR1 SGHAT and CDR2 FQDESV come from the germline V gene (reference sequence). This CDR3 comprises 15 residues. V lost 4 bases and J 1 base, leaving 13 bases between the germline ends. In nucleotides, the CDR3 is TGTGCCAGCAGCTCCCGGGACTTGGGGAACACTGAAGCTTTCTTT. Its protein product is CASSSRDLGNTEAFF. Using reference TRBV11-1 and TRBJ1-1 for the parts outside the CDR3, the full variable domain is EAEVAQSPRYKITEKSQAVAFWCDPISGHATLYWYRQILGQGPELLVQFQDESVVDDSQLPKDRFSAERLKGVDSTLKIQPAELGDSAMYLCASSSRDLGNTEAFFGQGTRLTVV.

V and J are TRBV5-4 and TRBJ2-3; D is possibly TRBD2 (6 bases). Germline V gene lookup returns CDR1 SGHNT and CDR2 YYREEE (reference sequence). Between the trimmed V and J ends, which lost 3 bases and 14 bases, there was a span of 19 bases. The CDR3 runs to 13 residues. The CDR3 loop reads CASSSAGLIGLYF. In DNA, the CDR3 is TGTGCCAGCAGCTCGGCGGGATTGATTGGTTTGTATTTT.

The chain recombines TRBV19 with TRBJ2-3; D not certain. From germline, CDR1 is LNHDA and CDR2 SQIVND (reference sequence). The V gene lost 7 bases and the J gene lost 1 base, with 21 bases spanning the gap. This CDR3 contains 17 residues. The CDR3 sequence is CASTDISGRSRTDTQYF. The CDR3 DNA follows: TGTGCCAGTACCGATATATCTGGCAGGTCCCGCACAGATACGCAGTATTTT.

The chain links TRBV6-5 to TRBJ2-1; D uncertain. Germline V lookup: CDR1 MNHEY, CDR2 SVGAGI. CDR3 size: 13 residues. Trimming took 0 bases from V and 7 from J, leaving 7 bases between them. CDR3 sequence (DNA): TGTGCCAGCAGTTACTCAATCTCGAATGAGCAGTTCTTC. Amino acids: CASSYSISNEQFF.

This rearrangement joins TRBV10-3 to TRBJ2-6; 8 bases fit TRBD1. After removal of 10 bases from V and 0 bases from J, the junction contained 5 bases not matched to a gene. The germline V gene encodes CDR1 ENHRY and CDR2 SYGVKD. The CDR3 runs 15 residues. In nucleotides, the CDR3 is TGTGCCAGGACAGGGCCTCACTCTGGGGCCAACGTCCTGACTTTC. The encoded protein is CARTGPHSGANVLTF.

The chain is built from TRBV25-1 and TRBJ2-7; 7 bases agree with TRBD1. The ends lost 7 bases at V and 3 bases at J; junction bases unmatched: 9. CDR3 length: 14 residues. From germline, CDR1 is MGHDK and CDR2 SYGVNS. The CDR3 protein is CASTRTGQGYEQYF. The CDR3 DNA sequence: TGTGCCAGCACGAGGACAGGTCAAGGCTACGAGCAGTACTTC.

The CDR3 region is CASSSAGYDGELFF. The CDR3 DNA follows: TGTGCCAGCAGTTCAGCGGGATACGACGGGGAGCTGTTTTTT. V usage is TRBV6-5 and J usage is TRBJ2-2, with TRBD2 matching 7 bases. The ends lost 4 bases at V and 7 bases at J; junction bases unmatched: 6. CDR3 length: 14 residues. Per the germline V gene, CDR1 is MNHEY and CDR2 is SVGAGI.

J is TRBJ1-5 and V is TRBV19; 7 positions agree with TRBD1. Germline trimming cut 6 bases from V and 3 bases from J; bases unmatched to any gene: 8. The CDR3 runs 15 residues. The germline gives CDR1 LNHDA, CDR2 SQIVND (reference sequence). CDR3 in amino acids: CASRDGQVTNQPQHF. CDR3 bases: TGTGCCAGTAGGGATGGACAGGTCACCAATCAGCCCCAGCATTTT.

The chain carries TRBV27 and TRBJ2-7; 7 positions match TRBD1. This CDR3 has 13 amino acids. Germline V gene data show CDR1 as MNHEY and CDR2 as SMNVEV (reference sequence). V lost 4 bases to trimming and J lost 1 base; unmatched junction nucleotides: 1. The CDR3, as DNA: TGTGCCAGCAGTTCGACAGGGTCCTACGAGCAGTACTTC. This codes for CASSSTGSYEQYF.

The V and J genes are TRBV7-6 and TRBJ2-7, with D maybe TRBD2 (6 bases). CDR3 size: 14 residues. The germline gives CDR1 SGHVS, CDR2 FNYEAQ. V shed 5 bases and J shed 5 bases, with 16 bases lying between them. Here the CDR3 DNA reads TGTGCCAGCAGCCCCCCGGGGGATTCCCACGAGCAGTACTTC. It specifies CASSPPGDSHEQYF.

The chain combines TRBV4-1 with TRBJ2-1; 8 bases map to TRBD2. CDR3 length equals 15 residues. Trimming removed 0 bases from V and 6 bases from J; junction bases left unmatched: 4. CDR1 is MGHRA and CDR2 is YSYEKL in the germline V gene. The CDR3 is CASSQDQGLGNEQFF. CDR3 nucleotides: TGCGCCAGCAGCCAAGATCAGGGACTAGGCAATGAGCAGTTCTTC.

The gene calls are TRBV10-1 and TRBJ2-2; D gene uncertain. Germline CDR1 and CDR2: WNHNN and SYGVQD (reference sequence). The CDR3 runs 12 residues. The ends were cut back, 2 bases at V and 9 bases at J, with 7 bases in the middle. CDR3 bases: TGCGCCAGCAGTGAGGGTACTCGGGAGCTGTTTTTT. It specifies CASSEGTRELFF.

The rearrangement uses TRBV19 and TRBJ1-5; TRBD1 aligns across 7 bases. The V gene end was trimmed by 9 bases and the J gene end by 4 bases; junction bases not matched to a gene: 6. The CDR3 runs 13 residues. Germline CDR1 LNHDA, CDR2 SQIVND (reference sequence). The CDR3 nucleotides read TGTGCCAGAGAGGACAGGAAAAATCAGCCCCAGCATTTT. It yields the protein CAREDRKNQPQHF.

The V gene is TRBV28, the J gene TRBJ2-1, with 11 bases fitting TRBD2. Germline CDR1 reads MDHEN; CDR2 reads SYDVKM. CDR3 length: 16 residues. The J segment lost 5 bases and the V segment lost 2 bases, leaving 5 bases of the junction unmatched. The CDR3 loop is CASSLVTSGSHNEQFF. In DNA form, the CDR3 reads TGTGCCAGCAGTTTAGTAACTAGCGGGAGCCACAATGAGCAGTTCTTC.

V is TRBV5-1 and J is TRBJ2-1; 8 nucleotides match TRBD2. The CDR3 loop spans 15 amino acids. Germline V gives CDR1 SGHRS, CDR2 YFSETQ. The V and J ends lost 1 base and 5 bases, in that order; junction bases with no gene match: 5. This CDR3 reads CASSLTGGRDNEQFF. The DNA of the CDR3 is TGCGCCAGCAGCTTGACGGGGGGGCGGGACAATGAGCAGTTCTTC.

V usage is TRBV28 and J usage is TRBJ2-3; 13 positions match TRBD2. V was clipped by 3 bases and J by 5 bases; unmatched bases: 8. The CDR3 extends over 17 amino acids. Looked up from germline, CDR1 is MDHEN and CDR2 is SYDVKM. CDR3 sequence: CASSLYTSGRERDTQYF. CDR3 nucleotide sequence: TGTGCCAGCAGTTTGTACACTAGCGGGAGGGAGAGAGATACGCAGTATTTT.